Presented here are 3 T cell receptor beta chains from one specimen sequenced in a study of HIV-infected patients and healthy controls. TCRdb independently ran MiXCR on the 5' RACE reads; one entry per CDR3 protein. The table has 60,000 to 75,000 distinct CDR3 sequences, less than 20% seen once. Material for sequencing was CD4+ T cells from blood. The receptors were gathered from a human donor in good health.

This clonotype was observed many times. V and J are TRBV20-1 and TRBJ1-6, with a weak D call TRBD1 (6 bases). The ends were cut back, 5 bases at V and 9 bases at J, with 17 bases in the middle. The germline V gene has CDR1 DFQATT and CDR2 SNEGSKA (reference sequence). The CDR3 has 14 amino acids. Written as DNA, the CDR3 is TGCAGTGCTTGGGGGGGGCAGAGAATTTCACCCCTCCACTTT. Protein sequence: CSAWGGQRISPLHF.

The gene calls are TRBV7-8 and TRBJ2-3; TRBD1 aligns across 7 bases. V trimming: 5 bases; J trimming: 9 bases; junction bases outside the gene matches: 11. This CDR3 has 14 residues. The germline gives CDR1 SGHVS, CDR2 FQNEAQ. The CDR3 DNA reads as TGTGCCAGCAGCCTTCGGACAGGTTTGACGACGCAGTATTTT. It encodes CASSLRTGLTTQYF.

This clonotype was observed a handful of times. This chain joins TRBV7-2 and TRBJ1-6; D gene ambiguous. The length of the CDR3 is 14 residues. The germline V and J ends were trimmed by 1 base and 8 bases, with 9 bases remaining between them. Per the germline V gene, CDR1 is SGHTA and CDR2 is FQGNSA. CDR3 residues: CASSLGRWDSPLHF. The CDR3 DNA reads TGTGCCAGCAGCTTAGGACGGTGGGATTCACCCCTCCACTTT. Looking up the rest from reference TRBV7-2 and TRBJ1-6 gives the full variable domain: GAGVSQSPSNKVTEKGKDVELRCDPISGHTALYWYRQSLGQGLEFLIYFQGNSAPDKSGLPSDRFSAERTGGSVSTLTIQRTQQEDSAVYLCASSLGRWDSPLHFGNGTRLTVT.